These 22 T cell receptor beta chains share one sample of origin, sequenced in a study of blood T cell repertoires in COVID-19. Repertoires were generated with immunoSEQ multiplex PCR, while TCRdb's copy carries only in-frame clones and drops some. The sample carries about 390,000 clones, around 87% recorded once. Source material: peripheral blood. Source of these receptors: a woman in her sixties or seventies with COVID-19, enrolled during active disease.

The chain is built from TRBV28 and TRBJ1-1; TRBD1 matches 7 bases. V shed 6 bases and J 11 bases; nucleotides not matched to a gene: 6. In germline, CDR1 is MDHEN, CDR2 SYDVKM. The CDR3 consists of 11 residues. CDR3 sequence reads: CASSLQGMAFF. The CDR3 DNA reads as TGTGCCAGCAGCCTACAGGGGATGGCTTTCTTT.

CDR3 protein: CATQTTGDNYGYTF. The CDR3 coding sequence is TGTGCCACCCAAACGACAGGGGACAACTATGGCTACACCTTC. The chain employs TRBV6-6 and TRBJ1-2; 8 bases map to TRBD1. Unmatched junction bases numbered 9, after V lost 10 bases and J lost 2 bases. The V gene's germline CDR1 is MNHNY and CDR2 SVGAGI (reference sequence). This CDR3 region has 14 residues.

The CDR3 nucleotides read TGTGCCAGCAGTTATAACGGAGGATATGGCTACACCTTC. Residues: CASSYNGGYGYTF. The V gene is TRBV27, the J gene TRBJ1-2; D gene ambiguous. Germline V gene sequence: CDR1 MNHEY, CDR2 SMNVEV (reference sequence). Trimming pared 4 bases from V and 5 bases from J, leaving 11 bases between. The length of the CDR3 is 13 residues.

This chain links TRBV27 with TRBJ1-2; maybe TRBD1 (6 bases). Looked up from germline, CDR1 is MNHEY and CDR2 is SMNVEV (reference sequence). CDR3 length: 13 amino acids. The ends were cut back, 4 bases at V and 6 bases at J, with 12 bases in the middle. The CDR3 spells CASSSLDSHGYTF. The CDR3 DNA follows: TGTGCCAGCAGTTCATTGGACAGTCATGGCTACACCTTC.

The chain is built from TRBV18 and TRBJ1-1; 7 bases match TRBD1. V lost 6 bases, J lost 3 bases, and 13 bases stayed unmatched. The CDR3 is made up of 16 amino acids. CDR1 and CDR2 from the germline V gene are KGHSH and LQKENI. DNA of the CDR3: TGTGCCAGCTCGGGCGAGATGACAGGGACATACACTGAAGCTTTCTTT. Translating gives CASSGEMTGTYTEAFF.

The V gene is TRBV18, the J gene TRBJ1-1; maybe TRBD1 (5 bases). CDR1 and CDR2 from the germline V gene are KGHSH and LQKENI. Trimming left V 2 bases short and J 6 bases short, with 16 bases between. This CDR3 is built from 15 residues. The CDR3 protein is CASSPVQAKQSEAFF. CDR3 in DNA: TGTGCCAGCTCACCAGTACAGGCTAAGCAGTCTGAAGCTTTCTTT.

The chain has TRBV6-5 and TRBJ1-5; D possibly corresponds to TRBD1 (5 bases). Germline V lookup: CDR1 MNHEY, CDR2 SVGAGI. Trimming shortened V by 8 bases and J by 5 bases, and 16 bases separated the two germline ends. The CDR3 is 14 amino acids. CDR3 sequence (DNA): TGTGCCAGCCGATTCGGGCAGGGCCATCAGCCCCAGCATTTT. It yields the protein CASRFGQGHQPQHF.

This clone has only a few counts. V is TRBV4-1 and J is TRBJ2-5; 7 bases are a match to TRBD2. CDR1 and CDR2 (germline): MGHRA, YSYEKL. J was trimmed by 5 bases and V by 1 base; bases with no gene match: 16. This CDR3 has 18 amino acids. The CDR3 DNA is TGCGCCAGCAGCCAAGTTAATCTAGGATTTTGGGGGGGGGAGACCCAGTACTTC. This gives the protein CASSQVNLGFWGGETQYF.

The V gene is TRBV7-3, the J gene TRBJ2-1; 9 nucleotides align to TRBD2. V lost 4 bases and J lost 4; bases outside the gene matches: 8. CDR1 is SGHTA, CDR2 FQGTGA, per germline. This CDR3 region has 16 residues. CDR3 sequence: CASSSSGAGGYNEQFF. In DNA, the CDR3 is TGTGCCAGCAGCTCTAGCGGGGCAGGGGGTTACAATGAGCAGTTCTTC.

The chain recombines TRBV4-1 with TRBJ2-5; TRBD1 might be the D (7 bases). The germline V gene has CDR1 MGHRA and CDR2 YSYEKL. CDR3 length equals 16 residues. Trimming took off 1 base at V and 2 bases at J, with 14 bases between the two ends. The CDR3 here is CASSQAVRGAQETQYF. CDR3 in DNA: TGCGCCAGCAGCCAAGCCGTCAGGGGGGCTCAAGAGACCCAGTACTTC.

This sequence joins TRBV4-1 and TRBJ1-5, with D hard to call. Germline V gene data show CDR1 as MGHRA and CDR2 as YSYEKL. Trimming removed 1 base from V and 4 bases from J, with 11 bases in between. This CDR3 region has 15 residues. The CDR3 region is CASSQGVEINQPQHF. The CDR3 DNA reads TGCGCCAGCAGCCAAGGGGTGGAGATAAATCAGCCCCAGCATTTT.

The chain is built from TRBV6-5 and TRBJ2-7; 13 nucleotides match TRBD2. This CDR3 is built from 15 residues. With 4 bases clipped from V and 2 bases from J, the junction kept 2 bases outside the gene matches. Germline V gives CDR1 MNHEY, CDR2 SVGAGI. DNA of the CDR3: TGTGCCAGCAGTTTAACTAGCGGGGGGGCCTACGAGCAGTACTTC. As protein: CASSLTSGGAYEQYF.

The chain recombines TRBV5-6 with TRBJ2-3, with D possibly matching TRBD1 (6 bases). The CDR3 length is 15 residues. The V end lost 2 bases, the J end lost 2 bases, and 12 bases lay between the germline ends. Germline loops: CDR1 SGHDT, CDR2 YYEEEE. CDR3: CASSLLEGDTDTQYF. DNA of the CDR3: TGTGCCAGCAGCTTACTAGAGGGGGACACAGATACGCAGTATTTT.

The V gene is TRBV7-9, the J gene TRBJ1-5, with D possibly being TRBD1 (5 bases). The CDR3 covers 15 residues. V was pared by 4 bases and J by 1 base, with 11 bases between. The germline V gene encodes CDR1 SEHNR and CDR2 FQNEAQ (reference sequence). CDR3 sequence: CASSSDGHSNQPQHF. CDR3 DNA: TGTGCCAGCAGCTCCGACGGACACAGCAATCAGCCCCAGCATTTT.

J is TRBJ1-2 and V is TRBV5-1; 7 bases line up with TRBD1. The CDR3 spans 14 residues. Trimming at V came to 4 bases and at J to 8 bases, leaving 11 bases not matched to a gene. The germline gives CDR1 SGHRS, CDR2 YFSETQ. CDR3 sequence (DNA): TGCGCCAGCAGCCCCATGGGCAGGGGGTTAGGCTACACCTTC. This translates into CASSPMGRGLGYTF.

The rearrangement uses TRBV7-9 and TRBJ1-1, with D possibly matching TRBD1 (6 bases). Trimming left V 7 bases short and J 1 base short, with 13 bases between. Germline V gene data show CDR1 as SEHNR and CDR2 as FQNEAQ (reference sequence). This CDR3 has 14 residues. CDR3 sequence (DNA): TGTGCCAGCACCTCAGGGGCCGCGAACACTGAAGCTTTCTTT. It is translated as CASTSGAANTEAFF.

V usage is TRBV13 and J usage is TRBJ2-1; 13 bases line up with TRBD2. The V segment lost 5 bases and the J segment 7 bases; nucleotides outside the gene matches: 8. Germline V gene sequence: CDR1 PRHDT, CDR2 FYEKMQ (reference sequence). CDR3 length: 16 residues. This CDR3 reads CASSPRPGLAGNEQFF. DNA of the CDR3: TGTGCCAGCAGCCCGCGCCCGGGACTAGCGGGGAATGAGCAGTTCTTC.

The CDR3 protein is CASTDRRGALTDTQYF. DNA of the CDR3: TGTGCCAGCACCGACCGGCGGGGGGCCCTCACAGATACGCAGTATTTT. The genes are TRBV5-4 and TRBJ2-3, with 8 bases lining up with TRBD2. CDR1 is SGHNT, CDR2 YYREEE, per germline (reference sequence). The CDR3 spans 16 residues. The V and J ends lost 6 bases and 2 bases, in that order; junction bases with no gene match: 11.

The V call is TRBV28, the J call TRBJ2-1; 10 nucleotides align to TRBD1. Germline V gene data show CDR1 as MDHEN and CDR2 as SYDVKM. This CDR3 has 16 residues. V trimming: 2 bases; J trimming: 2 bases; junction bases outside the gene matches: 3. CDR3 sequence reads: CASSLEGQGAYNEQFF. The CDR3 DNA is TGTGCCAGCAGTTTAGAAGGACAGGGGGCCTACAATGAGCAGTTCTTC.

This chain uses TRBV18 with TRBJ2-2; tentatively, D is TRBD2 (5 bases). Looked up from germline, CDR1 is KGHSH and CDR2 is LQKENI. The CDR3 is made up of 16 amino acids. V lost 0 bases to trimming and J lost 1 base, with 9 bases between them. CDR3 DNA: TGTGCCAGCTCACCACCGGTGGGGAGGAACACCGGGGAGCTGTTTTTT. This gives the protein CASSPPVGRNTGELFF.

The chain recombines TRBV18 with TRBJ2-5; D is ambiguous. The CDR3 contains 15 residues. The germline CDR1 and CDR2 sequences are KGHSH and LQKENI. V was shortened by 2 bases and J by 1 base, with 11 bases between the two germline ends. The CDR3 bases are TGTGCCAGCTCACCATTTTCTAGTGCCCAAGAGACCCAGTACTTC. Its protein product is CASSPFSSAQETQYF.

This clone has just one count. V is TRBV5-1 and J is TRBJ1-6; 8 bases match TRBD1. V lost 0 bases, J lost 7 bases, and 6 bases stayed unmatched. CDR3 length: 16 amino acids. CDR1 SGHRS and CDR2 YFSETQ come from the germline V gene. The DNA of the CDR3 is TGCGCCAGCAGCTTGGAGGGGACAGGTTTAAATTCACCCCTCCACTTT. Amino acids: CASSLEGTGLNSPLHF.